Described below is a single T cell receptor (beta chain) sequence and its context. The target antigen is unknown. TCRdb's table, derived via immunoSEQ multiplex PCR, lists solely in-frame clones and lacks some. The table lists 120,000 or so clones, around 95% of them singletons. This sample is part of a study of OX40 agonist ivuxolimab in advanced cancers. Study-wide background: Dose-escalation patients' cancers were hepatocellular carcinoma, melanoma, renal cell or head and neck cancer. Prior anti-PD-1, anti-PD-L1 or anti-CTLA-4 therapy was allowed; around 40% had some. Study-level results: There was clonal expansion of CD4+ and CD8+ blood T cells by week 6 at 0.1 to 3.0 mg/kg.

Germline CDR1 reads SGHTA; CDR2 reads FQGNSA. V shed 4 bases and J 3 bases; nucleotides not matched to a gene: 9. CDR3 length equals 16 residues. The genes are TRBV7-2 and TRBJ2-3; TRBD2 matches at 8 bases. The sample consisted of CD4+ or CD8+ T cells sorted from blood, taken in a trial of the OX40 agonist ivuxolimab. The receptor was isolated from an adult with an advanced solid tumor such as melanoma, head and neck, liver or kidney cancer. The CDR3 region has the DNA TGTGCCAGCAGCTCCCTGGGGAGCGGGAGTACAGATACGCAGTATTTT. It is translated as CASSSLGSGSTDTQYF.